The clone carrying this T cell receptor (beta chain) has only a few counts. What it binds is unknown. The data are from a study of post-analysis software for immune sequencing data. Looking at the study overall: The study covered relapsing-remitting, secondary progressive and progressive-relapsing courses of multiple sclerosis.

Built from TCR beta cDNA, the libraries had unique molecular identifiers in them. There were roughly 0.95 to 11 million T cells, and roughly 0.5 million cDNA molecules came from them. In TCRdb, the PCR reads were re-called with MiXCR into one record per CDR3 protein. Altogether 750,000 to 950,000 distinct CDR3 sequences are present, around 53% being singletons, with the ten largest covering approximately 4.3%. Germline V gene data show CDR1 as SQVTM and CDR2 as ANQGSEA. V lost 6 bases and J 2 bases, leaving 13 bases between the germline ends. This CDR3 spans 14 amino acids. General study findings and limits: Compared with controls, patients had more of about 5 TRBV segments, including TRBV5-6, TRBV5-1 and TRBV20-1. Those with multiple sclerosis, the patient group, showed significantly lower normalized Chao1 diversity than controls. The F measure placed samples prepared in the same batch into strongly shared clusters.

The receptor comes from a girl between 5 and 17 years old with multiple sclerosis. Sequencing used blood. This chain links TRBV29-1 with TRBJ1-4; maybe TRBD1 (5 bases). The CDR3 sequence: CSVTLGVTNEKLFF. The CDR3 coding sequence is TGCAGCGTCACACTAGGGGTTACTAATGAAAAACTGTTTTTT.